The T cell receptor beta chain described here comes from a study of CD8 T cells in ankylosing spondylitis. Whole-study findings and limits: Researchers reportedly found disease-linked clones significantly enriched in matched ankylosing spondylitis synovial fluid. What appeared characteristic of ankylosing spondylitis blood was a TCR beta motif of under 10 highly homologous variants.

Germline V gives CDR1 SGHRS, CDR2 YFSETQ. The CDR3 sequence is 13 residues long. Trimming removed 3 bases from V and 5 bases from J, with 11 bases in between. A word on this clonotype: Its antigen is still unknown.

TCRdb re-called the 5' RACE reads with MiXCR, one entry per CDR3 protein. The sample yields fewer than 400,000 distinct CDR3 sequences, approximately 15% seen once. V usage is TRBV5-1 and J usage is TRBJ1-1, with D hard to call. The sample was blood, either unsorted or a sorted T cell fraction (not recorded which). This sequence was found in a male donor with ankylosing spondylitis or in good health (not recorded which). The DNA of the CDR3 is TGCGCCAGCAGCTCGGAGACCAAGACTGAAGCTTTCTTT. Translated: CASSSETKTEAFF.